What follows are 26 T cell receptor beta chains derived from one specimen sequenced in a study of radiotherapy plus CTLA-4 blockade in lung cancer. Repertoires were generated with immunoSEQ multiplex PCR, while TCRdb's copy carries only in-frame clones and drops some. This table has some 30,000 clones, 75% to 85% appearing once. The sample was peripheral blood, taken from a patient treated with radiotherapy plus ipilimumab. The receptors were sampled from a human donor with non-small cell lung cancer that progressed on radiotherapy plus ipilimumab.

This clone has a handful of counts. The chain couples TRBV7-2 to TRBJ1-3, with a weak D call TRBD1 (5 bases). The CDR3 extends over 16 amino acids. Trimming pared 0 bases from V and 2 bases from J, leaving 11 bases between. Germline assignment: CDR1 SGHTA and CDR2 FQGNSA. In DNA form, the CDR3 reads TGTGCCAGCAGCTTAGCGGAGGGGCTAACTGGAAACACCATATATTTT. Translation: CASSLAEGLTGNTIYF.

CDR3 amino acids: CASNLGTTYNEQFF. The CDR3 bases are TGTGCCAGTAACCTGGGGACAACTTACAATGAGCAGTTCTTC. The chain has TRBV19 and TRBJ2-1; tentative D call: TRBD1 (6 bases). The germline CDR1 and CDR2 sequences are LNHDA and SQIVND (reference sequence). Trimming stripped 7 bases from V and 4 bases from J, with 14 bases between. The CDR3 sequence is 14 residues long.

CDR3 in amino acids: CASSRTDRGGNQPQHF. The DNA for the CDR3 is TGTGCCAGTAGCCGTACGGACAGGGGCGGCAATCAGCCCCAGCATTTT. The chain combines TRBV19 with TRBJ1-5; TRBD1 aligns across 9 bases. The CDR3 loop spans 16 amino acids. Germline-derived CDR1 and CDR2 are LNHDA and SQIVND (reference sequence). After removal of 6 bases from V and 2 bases from J, the junction contained 8 bases not matched to a gene.

V gene TRBV4-2 combines with J gene TRBJ2-1; D might be TRBD2 (5 bases). Germline CDR1 LGHNA, CDR2 YNFKEQ. V lost 1 base to trimming and J lost 0 bases, with 10 bases between them. This CDR3 spans 16 amino acids. CDR3 DNA: TGTGCCAGCAGCCAAGGGAGCGGAGGCTCCTACAATGAGCAGTTCTTC. Amino acid sequence: CASSQGSGGSYNEQFF.

This clone was seen a few times. The chain has TRBV7-9 and TRBJ1-1, with D possibly being TRBD1 (5 bases). The germline V gene has CDR1 SEHNR and CDR2 FQNEAQ (reference sequence). Trimming removed 5 bases at V and 1 base at J, with 8 bases between. This CDR3 has 13 amino acids. The CDR3 is CASSLDRNTEAFF. The CDR3 bases are TGTGCCAGCAGCCTAGACAGGAACACTGAAGCTTTCTTT.

The V gene is TRBV6-5, the J gene TRBJ1-4; D not certain. Germline assignment: CDR1 MNHEY and CDR2 SVGAGI. The CDR3 consists of 12 residues. V gave up 8 bases and J gave up 5 bases, with 9 bases separating them. CDR3 sequence: CASGRGNEKLFF. CDR3 nucleotides: TGTGCCAGCGGGAGAGGAAATGAAAAACTGTTTTTT.

This sequence joins TRBV6-5 and TRBJ2-2; TRBD2 matches 7 bases. In germline, CDR1 is MNHEY, CDR2 SVGAGI. V trimming: 5 bases; J trimming: 0 bases; junction bases outside the gene matches: 3. The CDR3 contains 15 residues. CDR3: CASSATSPNTGELFF. The DNA for the CDR3 is TGTGCCAGCAGTGCGACTAGCCCGAACACCGGGGAGCTGTTTTTT.

The chain is built from TRBV2 and TRBJ2-7; D is unclear. Trimming left V 6 bases short and J 2 bases short, with 8 bases between. The CDR3 loop spans 12 amino acids. Germline V gene sequence: CDR1 SNHLY, CDR2 FYNNEI. CDR3 sequence: CASSALTYEQYF. The CDR3 region has the DNA TGTGCCAGCAGCGCACTGACCTACGAGCAGTACTTC. The variable domain in full, with the rest retrieved from reference TRBV2 and TRBJ2-7, is EPEVTQTPSHQVTQMGQEVILRCVPISNHLYFYWYRQILGQKVEFLVSFYNNEISEKSEIFDDQFSVERPDGSNFTLKIRSTKLEDSAMYFCASSALTYEQYFGPGTRLTVT.

CDR3 DNA sequence: TGTGCCAGCACCACGGGGGGCCGTAACTATGGCTACACCTTC. It codes for CASTTGGRNYGYTF. The chain carries TRBV6-1 and TRBJ1-2; D may be TRBD1 (6 bases). The germline V gene encodes CDR1 MNHNS and CDR2 SASEGT. Trimming took off 7 bases at V and 1 base at J, with 13 bases between the two ends. The CDR3 spans 14 residues.

This chain uses TRBV7-8 with TRBJ1-3; D remains ambiguous. CDR3 length: 13 amino acids. V was clipped by 5 bases and J by 4 bases, with 9 bases between them. CDR1 is SGHVS, CDR2 FQNEAQ, per germline. The DNA of the CDR3 is TGTGCCAGCAGCCCTCGGACCGGAAACACCATATATTTT. This sequence encodes CASSPRTGNTIYF.

This chain links TRBV18 with TRBJ1-6; 9 bases align to TRBD1. V lost 4 bases to trimming and J lost 9 bases; unmatched junction nucleotides: 4. The germline gives CDR1 KGHSH, CDR2 LQKENI. The CDR3 runs to 14 residues. CDR3 sequence reads: CASSLGQGGSPLHF. The CDR3 coding sequence is TGTGCCAGCTCACTGGGACAGGGTGGTTCACCCCTCCACTTT.

This rearrangement joins TRBV19 to TRBJ2-7; TRBD1 is a possible D gene (5 bases). Between the trimmed V and J ends, which lost 5 bases and 3 bases, there was a span of 17 bases. The CDR3 has 15 residues. From germline, CDR1 is LNHDA and CDR2 SQIVND (reference sequence). For the CDR3, the DNA is TGTGCCAGTAGTCCCTCGGACAAGGGGCTCTACGAGCAGTACTTC. It translates to CASSPSDKGLYEQYF.

V gene TRBV13 combines with J gene TRBJ1-3; 11 bases match TRBD1. J gave up 0 bases and V 0 bases, and 4 bases lay outside the gene matches. Germline-derived CDR1 and CDR2 are PRHDT and FYEKMQ (reference sequence). CDR3 size: 18 residues. The CDR3 nucleotides read TGTGCCAGCAGCTTAGGGGGACAGGGGGGATTCTCTGGAAACACCATATATTTT. It codes for CASSLGGQGGFSGNTIYF.

The chain uses TRBV27 and TRBJ1-1; no clear D gene. The CDR3 loop spans 13 amino acids. V was clipped by 5 bases and J by 1 base, with 8 bases between them. The germline gives CDR1 MNHEY, CDR2 SMNVEV (reference sequence). CDR3 region: CASSPTGNTEAFF. The CDR3 coding sequence is TGTGCCAGCAGTCCAACCGGGAACACTGAAGCTTTCTTT.

V is TRBV5-6 and J is TRBJ2-7; 9 nucleotides align to TRBD2. V was clipped by 5 bases and J by 0 bases; unmatched bases: 6. Germline CDR1 reads SGHDT; CDR2 reads YYEEEE. CDR3 length: 15 amino acids. The CDR3 nucleotides are TGTGCCAGCAGTACAGGACTAGCGTTCTCCTACGAGCAGTACTTC. Translating gives CASSTGLAFSYEQYF.

The V and J genes are TRBV28 and TRBJ1-1; D is ambiguous. The V gene's germline CDR1 is MDHEN and CDR2 SYDVKM. The CDR3 is 14 residues long. V lost 0 bases and J 3 bases, leaving 8 bases between the germline ends. The DNA of the CDR3 is TGTGCCAGCAGTTTATGGGGTTTGGACACTGAAGCTTTCTTT. It translates to CASSLWGLDTEAFF.

Here the CDR3 DNA reads TGCGCCAGCAGCTTGGCGGGCAAAGGCACAGATACGCAGTATTTT. Its protein is CASSLAGKGTDTQYF. The rearrangement joins TRBV5-1 to TRBJ2-3; D is unclear. V was trimmed by 0 bases and J by 1 base, leaving 9 bases between them. The germline V gene has CDR1 SGHRS and CDR2 YFSETQ. CDR3 length: 15 residues.

With respect to this clone: Mismatch with germline at one junction end may stem from a read error. The chain has TRBV7-9 and TRBJ2-7, with a possible D match to TRBD1 (5 bases). The germline V gene has CDR1 SEHNR and CDR2 FQNEAQ (reference sequence). The length of the CDR3 is 15 residues. The CDR3 sequence is CASSLIGFAEDSETF. Here the CDR3 DNA reads TGTGCCAGCAGCTTAATTGGTTTCGCGGAAGACAGCGAGACTTTC.

The V and J genes are TRBV29-1 and TRBJ2-7, with D maybe TRBD2 (5 bases). The CDR3 totals 12 residues. V was pared by 7 bases and J by 2 bases, with 12 bases between. Germline values: CDR1 SQVTM, CDR2 ANQGSEA. Here the CDR3 DNA reads TGCAGCGCAGCGCCCGGGACCTACGAGCAGTACTTC. This sequence encodes CSAAPGTYEQYF.

This clone was detected only once. V usage is TRBV5-1 and J usage is TRBJ1-1; D is undetermined. The ends were cut back, 5 bases at V and 1 base at J, with 18 bases in the middle. From germline, CDR1 is SGHRS and CDR2 YFSETQ. The CDR3 spans 16 residues. CDR3 sequence: CASRLSPDRPNTEAFF. As DNA, the CDR3 is TGCGCCAGCAGACTTTCCCCGGACCGTCCGAACACTGAAGCTTTCTTT.

The V call is TRBV19, the J call TRBJ2-7, with D perhaps TRBD1 or TRBD2 (5 bases each). In germline, CDR1 is LNHDA, CDR2 SQIVND (reference sequence). This CDR3 comprises 15 residues. The V and J ends lost 4 bases and 3 bases respectively, with 16 bases between them. This CDR3 is CASSTSRDRVYEQYF. In DNA, the CDR3 is TGTGCCAGTAGTACCTCCCGGGACCGCGTCTACGAGCAGTACTTC. The full variable domain, in which reference TRBV19 and TRBJ2-7 provide the parts outside the CDR3, is DGGITQSPKYLFRKEGQNVTLSCEQNLNHDAMYWYRQDPGQGLRLIYYSQIVNDFQKGDIAEGYSVSREKKESFPLTVTSAQKNPTAFYLCASSTSRDRVYEQYFGPGTRLTVT.

The chain recombines TRBV19 with TRBJ2-7; TRBD1 matches 9 bases. The CDR3 extends over 14 amino acids. Germline CDR1 reads LNHDA; CDR2 reads SQIVND (reference sequence). V lost 10 bases and J lost 1; bases outside the gene matches: 8. The DNA of the CDR3 is TGTGCCACCTCCAGGACAGGGGAGTCCTACGAGCAGTACTTC. Translation gives CATSRTGESYEQYF.

This chain links TRBV5-6 with TRBJ1-3; TRBD1 might be the D (6 bases). The V end was cut by 0 bases, the J end by 3 bases, with 7 bases between. The CDR3 extends over 14 amino acids. Germline V gene sequence: CDR1 SGHDT, CDR2 YYEEEE. CDR3 amino acids: CASSLEGGGNTIYF. The DNA of the CDR3 is TGTGCCAGCAGCTTGGAAGGGGGTGGAAACACCATATATTTT.

V usage is TRBV28 and J usage is TRBJ2-7; 10 bases line up with TRBD1. Trimming removed 5 bases from V and 2 bases from J; junction bases left unmatched: 6. The V gene's germline CDR1 is MDHEN and CDR2 SYDVKM. The CDR3 runs 15 residues. The CDR3 sequence: CASSPPDRGTYEQYF. CDR3 DNA sequence: TGTGCCAGCAGTCCCCCGGACAGGGGGACCTACGAGCAGTACTTC. The whole variable domain, remainder taken from reference TRBV28 and TRBJ2-7, is DVKVTQSSRYLVKRTGEKVFLECVQDMDHENMFWYRQDPGLGLRLIYFSYDVKMKEKGDIPEGYSVSREKKERFSLILESASTNQTSMYLCASSPPDRGTYEQYFGPGTRLTVT.

The chain employs TRBV10-3 and TRBJ2-2, with D perhaps given as TRBD1 or TRBD2 (6 bases each). V shed 4 bases and J shed 0 bases, with 21 bases lying between them. The CDR3 contains 19 residues. The germline V gene encodes CDR1 ENHRY and CDR2 SYGVKD. The CDR3 DNA sequence: TGTGCCATCAGTGGGACGAAAGGGGGGACCAGCTCGAACACCGGGGAGCTGTTTTTT. It codes for CAISGTKGGTSSNTGELFF.

The chain uses TRBV6-1 and TRBJ1-1; tentatively, D is TRBD1 (5 bases). Germline V gene data show CDR1 as MNHNS and CDR2 as SASEGT. The CDR3 is 15 amino acids. Trimming shortened V by 4 bases and J by 9 bases, and 21 bases separated the two germline ends. The CDR3 protein is CASSVGGPREGKAFF. CDR3 nucleotide sequence: TGTGCCAGCAGTGTTGGGGGACCCCGAGAGGGCAAAGCTTTCTTT.